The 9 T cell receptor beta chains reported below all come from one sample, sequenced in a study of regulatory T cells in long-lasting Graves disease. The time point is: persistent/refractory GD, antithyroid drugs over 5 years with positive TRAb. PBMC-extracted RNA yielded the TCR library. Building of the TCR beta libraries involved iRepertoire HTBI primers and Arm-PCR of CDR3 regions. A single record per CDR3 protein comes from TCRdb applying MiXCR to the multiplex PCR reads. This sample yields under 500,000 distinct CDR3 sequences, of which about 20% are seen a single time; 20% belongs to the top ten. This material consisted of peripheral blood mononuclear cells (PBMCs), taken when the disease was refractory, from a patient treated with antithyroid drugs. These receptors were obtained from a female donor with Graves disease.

The CDR3 spells CASSLGGDQETQYF. CDR3 in DNA: TGTGCCAGTAGTCTGGGGGGCGACCAAGAGACCCAGTACTTC. This chain links TRBV19 with TRBJ2-5; D could derive from TRBD1 or TRBD2 (6 bases each). Trimming removed 5 bases at V and 0 bases at J, with 10 bases between. CDR1 is LNHDA and CDR2 is SQIVND in the germline V gene (reference sequence). The CDR3 has 14 amino acids.

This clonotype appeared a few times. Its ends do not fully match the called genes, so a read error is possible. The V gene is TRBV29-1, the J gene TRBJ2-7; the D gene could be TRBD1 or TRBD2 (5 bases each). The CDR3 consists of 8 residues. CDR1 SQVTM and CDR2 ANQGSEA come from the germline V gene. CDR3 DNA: TGCAGCTCCCGGGACGGTGACTTC. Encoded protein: CSSRDGDF.

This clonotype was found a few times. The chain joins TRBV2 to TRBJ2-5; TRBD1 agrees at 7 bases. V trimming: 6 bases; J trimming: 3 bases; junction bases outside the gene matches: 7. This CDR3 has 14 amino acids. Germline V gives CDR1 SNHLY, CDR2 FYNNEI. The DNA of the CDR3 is TGTGCCAGCAGCTTGAGGGGGCAGAAAGAGACCCAGTACTTC. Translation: CASSLRGQKETQYF.

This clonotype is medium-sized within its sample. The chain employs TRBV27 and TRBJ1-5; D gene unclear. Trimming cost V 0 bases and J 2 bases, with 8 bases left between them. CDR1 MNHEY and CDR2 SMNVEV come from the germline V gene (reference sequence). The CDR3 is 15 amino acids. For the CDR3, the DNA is TGTGCCAGCAGTTTATCAGGGTTGGGCAATCAGCCCCAGCATTTT. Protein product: CASSLSGLGNQPQHF.

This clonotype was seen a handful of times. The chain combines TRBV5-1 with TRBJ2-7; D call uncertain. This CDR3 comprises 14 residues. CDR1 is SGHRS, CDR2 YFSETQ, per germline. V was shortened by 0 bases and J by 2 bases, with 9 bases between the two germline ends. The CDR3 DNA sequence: TGCGCCAGCAGCTTGGCCGGGTCAACCTACGAGCAGTACTTC. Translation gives CASSLAGSTYEQYF.

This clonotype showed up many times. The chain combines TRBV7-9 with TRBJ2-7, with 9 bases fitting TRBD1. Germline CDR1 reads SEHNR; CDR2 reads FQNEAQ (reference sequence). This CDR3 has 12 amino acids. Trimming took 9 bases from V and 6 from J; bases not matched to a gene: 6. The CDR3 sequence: CASSTGGREQYF. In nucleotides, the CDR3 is TGTGCCAGTAGTACAGGGGGCCGCGAGCAGTACTTC.

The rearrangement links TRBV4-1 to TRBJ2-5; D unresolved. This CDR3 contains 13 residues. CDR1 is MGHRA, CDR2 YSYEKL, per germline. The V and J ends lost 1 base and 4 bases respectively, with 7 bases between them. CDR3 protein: CASSQVSAETQYF. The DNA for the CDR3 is TGCGCCAGCAGCCAAGTTTCGGCAGAGACCCAGTACTTC.

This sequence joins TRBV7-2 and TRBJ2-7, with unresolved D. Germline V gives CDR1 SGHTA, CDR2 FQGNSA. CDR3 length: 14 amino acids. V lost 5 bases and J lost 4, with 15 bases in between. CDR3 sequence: CASSPNVAVYEQYF. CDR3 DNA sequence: TGTGCCAGCAGCCCCAACGTGGCGGTATACGAGCAGTACTTC.

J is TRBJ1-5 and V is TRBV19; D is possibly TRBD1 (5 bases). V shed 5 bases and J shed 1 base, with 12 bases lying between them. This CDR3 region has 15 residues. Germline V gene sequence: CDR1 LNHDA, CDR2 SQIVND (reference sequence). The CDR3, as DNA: TGTGCCAGTAGTCTCTCGACAGCGAGCAATCAGCCCCAGCATTTT. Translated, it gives CASSLSTASNQPQHF.